The 29 T cell receptor beta chains in this list originate from one sample, sequenced in a study of spatial heterogeneity in lung cancer (dated by TCRdb to between 2018 and 2021). Overall results and qualifications from the work: A correlation was observed between the number of expanded intratumoral alpha and beta TCRs and the tumor nonsynonymous mutation count.

This specimen's time point label, interpreted: sample taken at primary tumor resection. Library generation was performed with 5' RACE. Sequencing used a NextSeq 500. TCRdb reprocessed the public reads (quality trimming at Q25 with fastp, clone calling with MiXCR) and kept in-frame beta chains. Rows with a matching CDR3 protein are joined into one entry that keeps the most common DNA and genes. Present in this sample are about 7,600 distinct CDR3 sequences, around a tenth of which were seen just once. The ten largest make up roughly a tenth of the sample. No antigen has been assigned to these receptors. The sample was lung tumor tissue, taken at surgery. These receptors were obtained from a female donor with early-stage non-small cell lung cancer.

The rearrangement uses TRBV6-6 and TRBJ2-1, with 7 bases identical to TRBD2. This CDR3 has 16 residues. CDR1 is MNHNY and CDR2 is SVGAGI in the germline V gene (reference sequence). Trimming at V came to 3 bases and at J to 1 base, leaving 6 bases not matched to a gene. As DNA, the CDR3 is TGTGCCAGCAGTTATGCTGGGCGGGGGTCCTACAATGAGCAGTTCTTC. It yields the protein CASSYAGRGSYNEQFF.

The gene calls are TRBV5-1 and TRBJ2-5; D unresolved. V lost 2 bases and J 5 bases, leaving 7 bases between the germline ends. This CDR3 is built from 12 residues. The germline CDR1 and CDR2 sequences are SGHRS and YFSETQ. The CDR3 sequence is CASSFTTETQYF. Written as DNA, the CDR3 is TGCGCCAGCAGCTTTACCACGGAGACCCAGTACTTC. Full variable domain (rest looked up from reference TRBV5-1 and TRBJ2-5): KAGVTQTPRYLIKTRGQQVTLSCSPISGHRSVSWYQQTPGQGLQFLFEYFSETQRNKGNFPGRFSGRQFSNSRSEMNVSTLELGDSALYLCASSFTTETQYFGPGTRLLVL.

The chain joins TRBV7-8 to TRBJ1-2; no reliable D call. This CDR3 is 14 amino acids long. V lost 5 bases to trimming and J lost 7 bases, with 17 bases between them. Germline assignment: CDR1 SGHVS and CDR2 FQNEAQ. CDR3 coding DNA: TGTGCCAGCAGCCCAGATACAGCTCCACGTGGCTACACCTTC. Protein: CASSPDTAPRGYTF.

This clonotype was seen more than once but under ten times. V and J are TRBV20-1 and TRBJ2-1, with D hard to call. The CDR3 consists of 15 residues. Germline values: CDR1 DFQATT, CDR2 SNEGSKA (reference sequence). V was cut by 6 bases and J by 5 bases, with 20 bases left in between. CDR3 DNA: TGCAGTGCCCCCACCGGCCGAATCCGGGACAATGAGCAGTTCTTC. It is translated as CSAPTGRIRDNEQFF.

By proportion, this clonotype is medium-sized. The V gene is TRBV6-2 or TRBV6-3, the J gene TRBJ2-3; tentatively, D is TRBD1 (6 bases). Trimming removed 5 bases at V and 9 bases at J, with 12 bases between. This CDR3 has 12 residues. Germline-derived CDR1 and CDR2 are MNHEY and SVGEGT. The CDR3 DNA follows: TGTGCCAGCAGTCCCGACAGGATAACGCAGTATTTT. Protein sequence: CASSPDRITQYF.

The J gene is TRBJ2-1, the V gene TRBV7-2; D could derive from TRBD1 or TRBD2 (5 bases each). Looked up from germline, CDR1 is SGHTA and CDR2 is FQGNSA. The CDR3 runs to 15 residues. The V end was cut by 6 bases, the J end by 8 bases, with 20 bases between. The CDR3, as DNA: TGTGCCAGCAGTTGGGCCCGGGGCTATACCGATGAGCAGTTCTTC. Translating it yields CASSWARGYTDEQFF. Based on the CDR3 plus reference TRBV7-2 and TRBJ2-1, the full variable domain is GAGVSQSPSNKVTEKGKDVELRCDPISGHTALYWYRQSLGQGLEFLIYFQGNSAPDKSGLPSDRFSAERTGGSVSTLTIQRTQQEDSAVYLCASSWARGYTDEQFFGPGTRLTVL.

This chain joins TRBV9 and TRBJ1-3; D is perhaps TRBD1 (6 bases). Germline V gene data show CDR1 as SGDLS and CDR2 as YYNGEE. This CDR3 contains 16 residues. V lost 4 bases and J 4 bases, leaving 18 bases between the germline ends. CDR3 residues: CASSPQRGRKGNTIYF. CDR3 nucleotide sequence: TGTGCCAGCAGCCCCCAACGGGGGCGAAAAGGAAACACCATATATTTT.

This clonotype was observed a few times. This may arise from a read error, as a much more abundant clone is one base away. V usage is TRBV29-1 and J usage is TRBJ1-5; 8 nucleotides align to TRBD1. In germline, CDR1 is SQVTM, CDR2 ANQGSEA. This CDR3 is 13 amino acids long. CDR3 coding DNA: TGCAGCGTTGAAGCAGGGGGCGGTCAGCCCCAGCTTTTT. Its protein product is CSVEAGGGQPQLF.

Within the sample, this clonotype is medium-sized. V is TRBV28 and J is TRBJ2-5; no reliable D call. The germline gives CDR1 MDHEN, CDR2 SYDVKM. Trimming removed 5 bases at V and 2 bases at J, with 12 bases between. The CDR3 length is 14 residues. The CDR3 region is CASSLSVGQETQYF. The CDR3 DNA reads as TGTGCCAGCAGTCTCTCCGTGGGGCAAGAGACCCAGTACTTC.

By frequency in the sample, this clonotype is medium-sized. J is TRBJ2-7 and V is TRBV28; 9 bases are shared with TRBD2. The ends lost 6 bases at V and 2 bases at J; junction bases unmatched: 8. CDR1 and CDR2 from the germline V gene are MDHEN and SYDVKM. This CDR3 contains 15 residues. CDR3 DNA sequence: TGTGCCAGCAGCCAATGGCGGGGGGGTGCCTACGAGCAGTACTTC. The encoded protein is CASSQWRGGAYEQYF.

This clonotype is medium-sized. The rearrangement links TRBV10-2 to TRBJ1-6; D remains unclear. Trimming removed 3 bases at V and 4 bases at J, with 7 bases between. Germline loops: CDR1 WSHSY, CDR2 SAAADI. The CDR3 is 14 amino acids. CDR3 sequence: CASSDQSYNSPLHF. CDR3 bases: TGCGCCAGCAGTGACCAGTCTTATAATTCACCCCTCCACTTT.

In its sample, this clonotype ranks as medium-sized. The chain carries TRBV7-2 and TRBJ1-5; weak D call: TRBD1 (6 bases). The CDR3 has 15 amino acids. V lost 3 bases and J lost 1, with 10 bases in between. CDR1 is SGHTA, CDR2 FQGNSA, per germline. CDR3 protein: CASSFYRGSNQPQHF. The CDR3 coding sequence is TGTGCCAGCAGCTTTTATAGGGGGAGCAATCAGCCCCAGCATTTT.

Only a few counts were recorded for this clonotype. The chain employs TRBV12-3 or TRBV12-4 and TRBJ1-1; D unclear. Between the trimmed V and J ends, which lost 3 bases and 0 bases, there was a span of 5 bases. This CDR3 region has 13 residues. The CDR3 DNA reads as TGTGCCAGCAGTTTTGGGATGAACACTGAAGCTTTCTTT. Residues: CASSFGMNTEAFF.

This chain links TRBV28 with TRBJ1-4; D is unresolved. CDR3 length: 12 amino acids. The germline CDR1 and CDR2 sequences are MDHEN and SYDVKM. The ends were cut back, 3 bases at V and 6 bases at J, with 5 bases in the middle. CDR3 sequence (DNA): TGTGCCAGCAGTTTGGGTCATGAAAAACTGTTTTTT. This encodes CASSLGHEKLFF.

In its sample, this clonotype was seen many times. The chain links TRBV18 to TRBJ2-7; 8 bases match TRBD1. The trim removed 3 bases at V and 2 bases at J, leaving 6 bases unmatched. Germline V gene sequence: CDR1 KGHSH, CDR2 LQKENI. The CDR3 runs 15 residues. CDR3 nucleotide sequence: TGTGCCAGCTCACCGAAGGCAGGGGGCACCTACGAGCAGTACTTC. Its translation is CASSPKAGGTYEQYF. Drawing the rest from reference TRBV18 and TRBJ2-7, the complete variable domain is NAGVMQNPRHLVRRRGQEARLRCSPMKGHSHVYWYRQLPEEGLKFMVYLQKENIIDESGMPKERFSAEFPKEGPSILRIQQVVRGDSAAYFCASSPKAGGTYEQYFGPGTRLTVT.

The sample holds many counts of this clonotype. The chain is built from TRBV7-9 and TRBJ1-1; 8 bases agree with TRBD1. Germline values: CDR1 SEHNR, CDR2 FQNEAQ (reference sequence). The CDR3 extends over 13 amino acids. Trimming removed 5 bases from V and 6 bases from J; junction bases left unmatched: 5. CDR3 amino acids: CASSPQGVSEAFF. CDR3 DNA sequence: TGTGCCAGCAGCCCACAGGGGGTGTCTGAAGCTTTCTTT.

This chain joins TRBV6-2 or TRBV6-3 and TRBJ1-1; D remains ambiguous. This CDR3 contains 14 residues. V was pared by 5 bases and J by 3 bases, with 13 bases between. Looked up from germline, CDR1 is MNHEY and CDR2 is SVGEGT. The CDR3: CASSKVAGHTEAFF. The CDR3 region has the DNA TGTGCCAGCAGTAAGGTCGCAGGCCACACTGAAGCTTTCTTT.

V usage is TRBV2 and J usage is TRBJ1-1; no reliable D call. The germline V and J ends were trimmed by 11 bases and 3 bases, with 13 bases remaining between them. The CDR3 loop spans 12 amino acids. Germline CDR1 is SNHLY and CDR2 is FYNNEI. The CDR3 sequence: CADRWHYTEAFF. For the CDR3, the DNA is TGTGCCGACCGTTGGCACTACACTGAAGCTTTCTTT. The full variable domain, with the rest looked up from reference TRBV2 and TRBJ1-1, is EPEVTQTPSHQVTQMGQEVILRCVPISNHLYFYWYRQILGQKVEFLVSFYNNEISEKSEIFDDQFSVERPDGSNFTLKIRSTKLEDSAMYFCADRWHYTEAFFGQGTRLTVV.

In its sample, this clonotype is large (0.1 to 1%). The rearrangement joins TRBV9 to TRBJ1-5; perhaps TRBD1 as D (5 bases). This CDR3 has 15 amino acids. The ends were cut back, 2 bases at V and 4 bases at J, with 13 bases in the middle. The V gene's germline CDR1 is SGDLS and CDR2 YYNGEE. CDR3 amino acids: CASSVTPTVNQPQHF. As DNA, the CDR3 is TGTGCCAGCAGCGTTACCCCGACAGTAAATCAGCCCCAGCATTTT.

The J gene is TRBJ1-4, the V gene TRBV12-3 or TRBV12-4, with TRBD1 as a possible D gene (5 bases). V shed 1 base and J shed 12 bases, with 9 bases lying between them. CDR3 length: 12 amino acids. The CDR3 sequence: CASSLGAGQLFF. The CDR3 DNA follows: TGTGCCAGCAGTTTAGGGGCAGGGCAACTGTTTTTT.

This clonotype was counted at least ten times. V usage is TRBV18 and J usage is TRBJ1-1; D is unclear. The V end was cut by 0 bases, the J end by 1 base, with 18 bases between. The CDR3 is made up of 18 amino acids. Germline lookup yields CDR1 KGHSH and CDR2 LQKENI. The CDR3 here is CASSPPASHRVGNTEAFF. CDR3 nucleotide sequence: TGTGCCAGCTCACCACCTGCTTCGCACCGGGTAGGGAACACTGAAGCTTTCTTT.

This clonotype is medium-sized. This sequence joins TRBV6-6 and TRBJ1-6; tentatively, D is TRBD1 (6 bases). The CDR3 extends over 12 amino acids. Germline V lookup: CDR1 MNHNY, CDR2 SVGAGI (reference sequence). Trimming left V 8 bases short and J 7 bases short, with 9 bases between. The CDR3: CASHRANSPLHF. CDR3 bases: TGTGCCAGCCACAGGGCCAATTCACCCCTCCACTTT.

This clonotype is deemed medium-sized. The chain employs TRBV27 and TRBJ1-2; 9 nucleotides match TRBD1. The CDR3 consists of 15 residues. Germline V gene lookup returns CDR1 MNHEY and CDR2 SMNVEV (reference sequence). V lost 3 bases and J lost 4; bases outside the gene matches: 6. In DNA form, the CDR3 reads TGTGCCAGCAGTTTTTTGGGACAGGGAAGCTATGGCTACACCTTC. Amino acid sequence: CASSFLGQGSYGYTF.

This clonotype was counted only a few times. The chain links TRBV27 to TRBJ1-5; no definite D call. The CDR3 is 13 amino acids. V was shortened by 3 bases and J by 7 bases, with 10 bases between the two germline ends. Germline values: CDR1 MNHEY, CDR2 SMNVEV (reference sequence). The CDR3 is CASSFEAGQPQHF. The CDR3 DNA reads TGTGCCAGCAGTTTCGAGGCGGGCCAGCCCCAGCATTTT.

By share, this clonotype counts as medium-sized. CDR3 nucleotide sequence: TGTGCCAGCAGGAAAGGGACAGGCCCTACCTATGGCTACACCTTC. Translated, it gives CASRKGTGPTYGYTF. This chain joins TRBV28 and TRBJ1-2; the match to TRBD1 covers 8 bases. CDR1 and CDR2 (germline): MDHEN, SYDVKM. CDR3 length: 15 residues. V lost 6 bases, J lost 4 bases, and 10 bases stayed unmatched.

This clonotype was detected once. V gene TRBV18 combines with J gene TRBJ2-7; D is uncertain. The V gene lost 3 bases and the J gene lost 2 bases, with 8 bases spanning the gap. The V gene's germline CDR1 is KGHSH and CDR2 LQKENI. The CDR3 is 13 amino acids. CDR3 region: CASSPRDTYEQYF. CDR3 in DNA: TGTGCCAGCTCACCTCGAGACACCTACGAGCAGTACTTC.

The CDR3 sequence is CASSQGVIAGFNEQFF. The CDR3 DNA is TGCGCCAGCAGCCAAGGGGTAATAGCGGGGTTTAATGAGCAGTTCTTC. The chain recombines TRBV4-3 with TRBJ2-1; 8 positions match TRBD2. CDR3 length: 16 amino acids. V shed 1 base, J shed 7 bases, and the junction held 9 bases outside the gene matches. In germline, CDR1 is LGHNA, CDR2 YSLEER.

By proportion, this clonotype is medium-sized. The chain links TRBV5-1 to TRBJ2-1; TRBD2 aligns across 7 bases. Germline loops: CDR1 SGHRS, CDR2 YFSETQ. Germline trimming cut 5 bases from V and 3 bases from J; bases unmatched to any gene: 2. This CDR3 is built from 13 residues. The CDR3 DNA reads as TGCGCCAGCAGACCGGGAGGCTACAATGAGCAGTTCTTC. Translation gives CASRPGGYNEQFF. Filled out from reference TRBV5-1 and TRBJ2-1, the complete variable domain reads KAGVTQTPRYLIKTRGQQVTLSCSPISGHRSVSWYQQTPGQGLQFLFEYFSETQRNKGNFPGRFSGRQFSNSRSEMNVSTLELGDSALYLCASRPGGYNEQFFGPGTRLTVL.

The chain recombines TRBV19 with TRBJ1-5; possible D gene TRBD1, 6 bases. CDR1 LNHDA and CDR2 SQIVND come from the germline V gene (reference sequence). V lost 3 bases, J lost 4 bases, and 13 bases lay in between. The CDR3 has 15 residues. CDR3 region: CASSILQGGNQPQHF. Here the CDR3 DNA reads TGTGCCAGTAGTATCTTACAGGGTGGGAATCAGCCCCAGCATTTT.